This T cell receptor beta chain came from a study of neurological immune-mediated disorders. This clonotype occurred many times. Unmatched junction bases numbered 4, after V lost 6 bases and J lost 0 bases. This CDR3 is built from 15 residues. Germline V lookup: CDR1 SNHLY, CDR2 FYNNEI. TCRdb analysed the 5' RACE reads with MiXCR anew, one entry per CDR3 protein. The sample gives fewer than 75,000 distinct CDR3 sequences, under 5% of which show up once; less than 8% is in the top ten. The origin of this receptor is a man aged 30 to 39 with multiple sclerosis. The specimen sequenced was PBMCs. The chain couples TRBV2 to TRBJ2-7; 11 positions match TRBD2. The CDR3 region is CASRELAGGSYEQYF. The CDR3 nucleotides are TGTGCCAGCAGGGAGCTAGCGGGGGGCTCCTACGAGCAGTACTTC.